The 24 T cell receptor beta chains given below trace back to one sample, sequenced in a study of T cell responses to AZD1222 COVID-19 vaccine. Sequencing used immunoSEQ multiplex PCR; TCRdb keeps in-frame clones, though not all of them. Among more than 150,000 clones, approximately 94% were seen once, and the ten largest hold 7% to 9.5%. The sample consisted of peripheral blood, taken on day 0 of AZD1222 vaccination. These receptor sequences come from an adult in good health.

V usage is TRBV6-5 and J usage is TRBJ2-1; D tentatively fits TRBD1 or TRBD2 (6 bases each). Per the germline V gene, CDR1 is MNHEY and CDR2 is SVGAGI. The CDR3 totals 13 residues. The ends were cut back, 7 bases at V and 6 bases at J, with 13 bases in the middle. The CDR3, as DNA: TGTGCCAGCACCGGCCGGGGGCGCAATGAGCAGTTCTTC. It is translated as CASTGRGRNEQFF.

This clone was seen only once. The V gene is TRBV19, the J gene TRBJ1-1, with D unclear. Per germline, CDR1 LNHDA and CDR2 SQIVND (reference sequence). This CDR3 has 10 amino acids. Trimming took off 4 bases at V and 7 bases at J, with 4 bases between the two ends. The CDR3 loop is CASSNGEAFF. The CDR3 region has the DNA TGTGCCAGTAGTAACGGTGAAGCTTTCTTT. Combining the CDR3 with reference TRBV19 and TRBJ1-1 gives the whole variable domain DGGITQSPKYLFRKEGQNVTLSCEQNLNHDAMYWYRQDPGQGLRLIYYSQIVNDFQKGDIAEGYSVSREKKESFPLTVTSAQKNPTAFYLCASSNGEAFFGQGTRLTVV.

The chain carries TRBV7-9 and TRBJ2-3; 7 positions match TRBD1. Germline V gene sequence: CDR1 SEHNR, CDR2 FQNEAQ (reference sequence). This CDR3 comprises 16 residues. The J segment lost 1 base and the V segment lost 5 bases, leaving 9 bases of the junction unmatched. The CDR3 coding sequence is TGTGCCAGCAGCCGAACGGGACAGTCCCGCACAGATACGCAGTATTTT. Its translation is CASSRTGQSRTDTQYF.

The chain carries TRBV21-1 and TRBJ1-5; TRBD1 was called by the table and not checked on the DNA. TRBV21-1 constitutes a pseudogene. The CDR3 length is 18 residues. CDR3 DNA sequence: TGTGCCAGCATCGGAACAGGGTTAGACAGGAGCAGCAATCAGCCCCAGCATTTT. This sequence encodes CASIGTGLDRSSNQPQHF.

The CDR3 DNA follows: TGTGCCTGGAGTGTACAGGCTGTCAGGGGGCTATCCGAGCAGTACTTC. Translation gives CAWSVQAVRGLSEQYF. The rearrangement uses TRBV30 and TRBJ2-7; 8 nucleotides agree with TRBD1. CDR1 and CDR2 (germline): GTSNPN, SVGIG (reference sequence). J lost 6 bases, V lost 0 bases, and 13 bases had no gene match. The CDR3 is 16 amino acids.

This sequence joins TRBV2 and TRBJ1-4, with TRBD1 as a possible D gene (5 bases). The CDR3 runs to 15 residues. Germline CDR1 and CDR2: SNHLY and FYNNEI. V was shortened by 0 bases and J by 8 bases, with 13 bases between the two germline ends. The CDR3 sequence is CASSEAQSRGEKLFF. The CDR3 DNA follows: TGTGCCAGCAGTGAAGCACAGTCTCGGGGGGAAAAACTGTTTTTT. Looking up the rest from reference TRBV2 and TRBJ1-4 gives the full variable domain: EPEVTQTPSHQVTQMGQEVILRCVPISNHLYFYWYRQILGQKVEFLVSFYNNEISEKSEIFDDQFSVERPDGSNFTLKIRSTKLEDSAMYFCASSEAQSRGEKLFFGSGTQLSVL.

About this clone: This CDR3 is also generated by other DNA sequences in the sample. The rearrangement joins TRBV4-1 to TRBJ1-1, with D uncertain. The CDR3 runs to 12 residues. The V gene lost 4 bases and the J gene lost 4 bases, with 7 bases spanning the gap. Per the germline V gene, CDR1 is MGHRA and CDR2 is YSYEKL. In DNA, the CDR3 is TGCGCCAGCAGCCCCCGCGGCACTGAAGCTTTCTTT. Translating gives CASSPRGTEAFF.

The rearrangement links TRBV9 to TRBJ2-7; D uncertain. Between the trimmed V and J ends, which lost 5 bases and 2 bases, there was a span of 17 bases. This CDR3 comprises 15 residues. The germline gives CDR1 SGDLS, CDR2 YYNGEE. CDR3 amino acids: CASSPSGSPTYEQYF. DNA of the CDR3: TGTGCCAGCAGTCCTTCCGGGTCCCCGACCTACGAGCAGTACTTC.

The chain links TRBV18 to TRBJ1-2; 7 bases are shared with TRBD1. This CDR3 is 15 amino acids long. Germline lookup yields CDR1 KGHSH and CDR2 LQKENI. V shed 4 bases, J shed 6 bases, and the junction held 11 bases outside the gene matches. For the CDR3, the DNA is TGTGCCAGCTCACAGTCCCAGGGGGGGACGCATGGCTACACCTTC. This encodes CASSQSQGGTHGYTF.

The chain combines TRBV29-1 with TRBJ2-7; no definite D call. The CDR3 contains 11 residues. The germline CDR1 and CDR2 sequences are SQVTM and ANQGSEA. The germline V and J ends were trimmed by 1 base and 2 bases, with 3 bases remaining between them. CDR3 coding DNA: TGCAGCGTTGAAGGCCCCTACGAGCAGTACTTC. Amino acids: CSVEGPYEQYF.

This clone was counted a single time. At one of its ends the junction is not consistent with the germline gene, which may arise from a read error. The V call is TRBV2, the J call TRBJ1-4; the match to TRBD1 covers 9 bases. This CDR3 has 15 residues. Germline V CDR1 and CDR2: SNHLY, FYNNEI. CDR3 in amino acids: CASREDRGNQEKLFF. For the CDR3, the DNA is TGTGCCAGCAGGGAAGACAGGGGGAACCAAGAAAAACTGTTTTTT.

This rearrangement joins TRBV6-5 to TRBJ1-4, with D unclear. V dropped 6 bases and J dropped 4 bases, with 6 bases sitting between them. CDR3 length: 12 amino acids. Germline values: CDR1 MNHEY, CDR2 SVGAGI. The CDR3 nucleotides read TGTGCCAGCAGCGCAAATAATGAAAAACTGTTTTTT. This encodes CASSANNEKLFF.

This chain connects TRBV3-1 (or the pseudogene TRBV3-2) to TRBJ1-3, with TRBD1 as a possible D gene (6 bases). The V and J ends lost 2 bases and 1 base respectively, with 12 bases between them. The CDR3 is 16 residues long. The germline CDR1 and CDR2 sequences are LGHDT and YNNKEL (reference sequence). The CDR3 here is CASSQTGSVSGNTIYF. The CDR3 DNA follows: TGTGCCAGCAGCCAAACAGGGTCTGTTTCTGGAAACACCATATATTTT.

This rearrangement joins TRBV6-2 or TRBV6-3 to TRBJ2-5; 10 bases agree with TRBD1. With V trimmed by 6 bases and J by 4 bases, 11 bases remained unmatched. CDR3 length equals 16 residues. Germline loops: CDR1 MNHEY, CDR2 SVGEGT. The CDR3 DNA sequence: TGTGCCAGCAGCTCCGGGACAGGGGAACCCACAGAGACCCAGTACTTC. As protein: CASSSGTGEPTETQYF.

This chain uses TRBV10-3 with TRBJ2-7; 13 nucleotides match TRBD2. Germline CDR1 is ENHRY and CDR2 is SYGVKD. The CDR3 contains 15 residues. Trimming took 4 bases from V and 3 from J; bases not matched to a gene: 3. The CDR3 region has the DNA TGTGCCATCAGTGGGGGACTAGCGGGATTCTACGAGCAGTACTTC. It specifies CAISGGLAGFYEQYF.

V gene TRBV5-1 combines with J gene TRBJ2-5; possible D gene TRBD1, 6 bases. In germline, CDR1 is SGHRS, CDR2 YFSETQ. Trimming shortened V by 0 bases and J by 6 bases, and 18 bases separated the two germline ends. This CDR3 has 16 amino acids. The CDR3 sequence: CASSLEPRQGIKTQYF. The CDR3 DNA reads TGCGCCAGCAGCTTGGAGCCGAGGCAGGGGATAAAGACCCAGTACTTC.

J is TRBJ2-7 and V is TRBV10-2; TRBD1 agrees at 8 bases. V shed 3 bases and J 6 bases; nucleotides not matched to a gene: 10. CDR1 and CDR2 (germline): WSHSY, SAAADI. The CDR3 sequence is 15 residues long. CDR3 in amino acids: CASSESRDRTPEQYF. CDR3 bases: TGCGCCAGCAGTGAATCCCGGGACAGGACACCCGAGCAGTACTTC.

The V gene is TRBV19, the J gene TRBJ1-1; 8 nucleotides line up with TRBD1. The germline V gene encodes CDR1 LNHDA and CDR2 SQIVND (reference sequence). V was pared by 5 bases and J by 3 bases, with 17 bases of the junction left unmatched. The CDR3 runs 18 residues. CDR3 nucleotide sequence: TGTGCCAGTAGTCCAGGGGGCAGGGTAGCCCCCAGGGACACTGAAGCTTTCTTT. Amino acids: CASSPGGRVAPRDTEAFF.

This clone was seen a single time. This rearrangement joins TRBV3-1 (or the pseudogene TRBV3-2) to TRBJ1-6; 8 bases match TRBD1. V trimming: 3 bases; J trimming: 4 bases; junction bases outside the gene matches: 5. CDR1 LGHDT and CDR2 YNNKEL come from the germline V gene (reference sequence). This CDR3 region has 16 residues. The CDR3 coding sequence is TGTGCCAGCAGCCATCGGGACAGGCCGTATAATTCACCCCTCCACTTT. It codes for CASSHRDRPYNSPLHF.

The V call is TRBV10-3, the J call TRBJ1-5, with D uncertain. Germline V gene data show CDR1 as ENHRY and CDR2 as SYGVKD. Trimming left V 6 bases short and J 5 bases short, with 20 bases between. CDR3 length equals 16 residues. The DNA for the CDR3 is TGTGCCATCAGGGGAGGTGGCGAGGGTGACCATCAGCCCCAGCATTTT. It is translated as CAIRGGGEGDHQPQHF.

The chain carries TRBV19 and TRBJ1-5; the D gene is possibly TRBD1 (6 bases). Trimming pared 5 bases from V and 1 base from J, leaving 12 bases between. The germline V gene has CDR1 LNHDA and CDR2 SQIVND (reference sequence). The CDR3 spans 15 residues. In nucleotides, the CDR3 is TGTGCCAGTAGTCGGGGGGCGACGAGCAATCAGCCCCAGCATTTT. It is translated as CASSRGATSNQPQHF.

V is TRBV29-1 and J is TRBJ2-1; 12 bases match TRBD2. The junction had 7 bases not matched to a gene; V was cut back by 2 bases and J by 5 bases. This CDR3 has 16 amino acids. Germline V gene data show CDR1 as SQVTM and CDR2 as ANQGSEA. The CDR3 DNA follows: TGCAGCGTTGAATCTAGCGGGAGGGCCGGGCACAATGAGCAGTTCTTC. Amino acids: CSVESSGRAGHNEQFF.

The genes are TRBV19 and TRBJ2-1; TRBD1 matches 9 bases. CDR1 and CDR2 from the germline V gene are LNHDA and SQIVND (reference sequence). The length of the CDR3 is 13 residues. J was trimmed by 8 bases and V by 7 bases; bases with no gene match: 6. CDR3 sequence: CASTRQGGDEQFF. CDR3 DNA sequence: TGTGCCAGTACTAGACAGGGGGGGGATGAGCAGTTCTTC.

This clone showed up just once. The chain recombines TRBV11-2 with TRBJ1-3, with 8 bases aligning to TRBD1. Germline trimming cut 7 bases from V and 1 base from J; bases unmatched to any gene: 15. The CDR3 runs to 18 residues. Germline loops: CDR1 SGHAT, CDR2 FQNNGV. CDR3 sequence reads: CASTGGQGGYISGNTIYF. The CDR3 nucleotides are TGTGCCAGCACCGGTGGACAGGGAGGGTATATTTCTGGAAACACCATATATTTT.